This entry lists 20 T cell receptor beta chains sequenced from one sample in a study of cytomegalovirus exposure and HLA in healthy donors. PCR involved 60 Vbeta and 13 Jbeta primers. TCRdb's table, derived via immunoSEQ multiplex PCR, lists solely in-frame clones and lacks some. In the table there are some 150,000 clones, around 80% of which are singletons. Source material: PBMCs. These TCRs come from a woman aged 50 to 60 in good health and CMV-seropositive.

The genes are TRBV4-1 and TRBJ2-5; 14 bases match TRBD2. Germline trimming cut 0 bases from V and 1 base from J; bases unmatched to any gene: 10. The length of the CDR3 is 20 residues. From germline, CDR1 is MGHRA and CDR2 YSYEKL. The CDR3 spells CASSQDGGTSGRIAQETQYF. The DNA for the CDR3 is TGCGCCAGCAGCCAAGATGGGGGGACTAGCGGGAGAATTGCCCAAGAGACCCAGTACTTC.

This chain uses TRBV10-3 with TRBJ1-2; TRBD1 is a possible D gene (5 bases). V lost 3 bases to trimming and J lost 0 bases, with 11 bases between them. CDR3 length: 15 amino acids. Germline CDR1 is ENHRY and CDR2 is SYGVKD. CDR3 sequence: CAISEMDNANYGYTF. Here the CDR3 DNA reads TGTGCCATCAGTGAAATGGACAATGCTAACTATGGCTACACCTTC.

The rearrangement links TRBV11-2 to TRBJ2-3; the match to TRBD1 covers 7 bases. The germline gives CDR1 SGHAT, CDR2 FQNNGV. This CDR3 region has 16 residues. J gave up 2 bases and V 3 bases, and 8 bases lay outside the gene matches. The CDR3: CASSFEGGLLTDTQYF. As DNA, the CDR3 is TGTGCCAGCAGCTTTGAAGGGGGCCTTCTCACAGATACGCAGTATTTT.

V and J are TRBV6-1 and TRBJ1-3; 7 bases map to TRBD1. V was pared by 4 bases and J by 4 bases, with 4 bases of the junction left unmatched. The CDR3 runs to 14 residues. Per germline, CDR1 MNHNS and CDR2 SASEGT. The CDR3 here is CASSAGGSGNTIYF. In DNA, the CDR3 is TGTGCCAGCAGTGCAGGGGGTTCCGGAAACACCATATATTTT.

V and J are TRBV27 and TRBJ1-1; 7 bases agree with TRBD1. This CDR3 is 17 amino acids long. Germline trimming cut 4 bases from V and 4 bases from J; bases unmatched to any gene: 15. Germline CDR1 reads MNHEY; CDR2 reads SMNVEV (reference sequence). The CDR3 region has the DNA TGTGCCAGCAGTTACCTACCGCGACAGGGATTCGGCACTGAAGCTTTCTTT. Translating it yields CASSYLPRQGFGTEAFF.

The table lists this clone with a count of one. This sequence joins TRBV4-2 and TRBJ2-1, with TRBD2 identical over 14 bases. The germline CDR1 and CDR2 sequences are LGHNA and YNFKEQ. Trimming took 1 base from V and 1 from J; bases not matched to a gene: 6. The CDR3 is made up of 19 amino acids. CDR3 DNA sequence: TGTGCCAGCAGCCAAGCGACTAGCGGGGGGGCCAGGTCCTACAATGAGCAGTTCTTC. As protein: CASSQATSGGARSYNEQFF.

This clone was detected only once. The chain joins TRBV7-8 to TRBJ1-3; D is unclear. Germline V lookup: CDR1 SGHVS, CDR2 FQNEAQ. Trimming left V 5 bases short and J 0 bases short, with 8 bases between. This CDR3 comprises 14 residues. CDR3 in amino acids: CASSMRNSGNTIYF. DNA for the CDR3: TGTGCCAGCAGCATGCGGAACTCTGGAAACACCATATATTTT.

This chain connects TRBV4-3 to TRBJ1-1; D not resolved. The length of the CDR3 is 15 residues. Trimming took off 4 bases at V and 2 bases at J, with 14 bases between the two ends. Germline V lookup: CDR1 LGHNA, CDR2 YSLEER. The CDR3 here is CASSPLEGVNTEAFF. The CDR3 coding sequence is TGCGCCAGCAGCCCCTTGGAGGGAGTCAACACTGAAGCTTTCTTT.

CDR3 DNA: TGTGCCAGCAGGGGGACAGGGAGGAACGAGCAGTACTTC. Translated: CASRGTGRNEQYF. The V and J genes are TRBV27 and TRBJ2-7; 9 bases agree with TRBD1. The V gene end was trimmed by 6 bases and the J gene end by 5 bases; junction bases not matched to a gene: 5. The CDR3 extends over 13 amino acids. The germline CDR1 and CDR2 sequences are MNHEY and SMNVEV (reference sequence).

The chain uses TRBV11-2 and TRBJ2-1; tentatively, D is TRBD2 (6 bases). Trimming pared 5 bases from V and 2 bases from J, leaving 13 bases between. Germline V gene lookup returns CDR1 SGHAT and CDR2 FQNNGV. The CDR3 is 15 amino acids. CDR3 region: CASSALPGAYNEQFF. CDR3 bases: TGTGCCAGCAGCGCATTACCGGGAGCCTACAATGAGCAGTTCTTC.

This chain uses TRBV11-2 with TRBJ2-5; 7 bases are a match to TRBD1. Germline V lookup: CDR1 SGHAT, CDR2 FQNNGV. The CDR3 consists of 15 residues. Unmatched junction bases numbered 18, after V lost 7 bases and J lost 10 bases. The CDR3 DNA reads TGTGCCAGCACTAAAGACAGGGTAGGGCTTCGACTCCAGTACTTC. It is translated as CASTKDRVGLRLQYF.

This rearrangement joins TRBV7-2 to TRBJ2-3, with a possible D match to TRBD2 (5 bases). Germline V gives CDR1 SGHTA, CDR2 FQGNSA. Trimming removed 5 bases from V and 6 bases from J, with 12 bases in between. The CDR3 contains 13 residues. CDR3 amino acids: CASSPPGVDTQYF. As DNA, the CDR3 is TGTGCCAGCAGCCCTCCCGGGGTGGATACGCAGTATTTT.

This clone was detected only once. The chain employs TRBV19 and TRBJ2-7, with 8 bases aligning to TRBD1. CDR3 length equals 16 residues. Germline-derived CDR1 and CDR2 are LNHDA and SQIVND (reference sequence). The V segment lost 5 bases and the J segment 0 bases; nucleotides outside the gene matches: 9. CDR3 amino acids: CASSSPGTGNSYEQYF. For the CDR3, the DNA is TGTGCCAGTAGTTCCCCCGGGACAGGAAACTCCTACGAGCAGTACTTC.

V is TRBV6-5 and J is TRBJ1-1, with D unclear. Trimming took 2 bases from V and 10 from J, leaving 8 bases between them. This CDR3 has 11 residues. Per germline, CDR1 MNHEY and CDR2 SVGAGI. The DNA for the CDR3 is TGTGCCAGCAGTTACGGCCGAACAGCTTTCTTT. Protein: CASSYGRTAFF.

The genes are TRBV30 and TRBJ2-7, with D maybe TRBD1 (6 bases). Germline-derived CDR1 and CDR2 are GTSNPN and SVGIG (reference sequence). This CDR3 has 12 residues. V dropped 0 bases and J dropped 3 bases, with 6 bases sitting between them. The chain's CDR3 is CAWSVDSYEQYF. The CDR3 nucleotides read TGTGCCTGGAGTGTGGACAGCTACGAGCAGTACTTC.

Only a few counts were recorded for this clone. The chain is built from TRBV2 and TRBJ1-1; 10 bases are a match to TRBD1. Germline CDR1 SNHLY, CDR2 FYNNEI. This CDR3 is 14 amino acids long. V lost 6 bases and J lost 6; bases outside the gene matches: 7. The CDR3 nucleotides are TGTGCCAGCAGAGAGGGACAGGGGATCGCTGAAGCTTTCTTT. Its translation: CASREGQGIAEAFF.

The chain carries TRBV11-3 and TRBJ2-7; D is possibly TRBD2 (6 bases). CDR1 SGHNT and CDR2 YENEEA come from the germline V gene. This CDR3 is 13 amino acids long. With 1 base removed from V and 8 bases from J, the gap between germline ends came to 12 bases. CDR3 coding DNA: TGTGCCAGCAGCTTAGCCCCGGAGGGGAAGCAGTACTTC. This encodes CASSLAPEGKQYF.

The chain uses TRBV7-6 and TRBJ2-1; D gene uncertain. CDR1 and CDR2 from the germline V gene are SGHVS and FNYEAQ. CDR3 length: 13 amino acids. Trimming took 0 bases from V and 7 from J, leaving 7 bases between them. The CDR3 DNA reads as TGTGCCAGCAGCTTAGCGGCGACAAATGAGCAGTTCTTC. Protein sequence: CASSLAATNEQFF. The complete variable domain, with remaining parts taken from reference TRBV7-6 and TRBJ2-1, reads GAGVSQSPRYKVTKRGQDVALRCDPISGHVSLYWYRQALGQGPEFLTYFNYEAQQDKSGLPNDRFSAERPEGSISTLTIQRTEQRDSAMYRCASSLAATNEQFFGPGTRLTVL.

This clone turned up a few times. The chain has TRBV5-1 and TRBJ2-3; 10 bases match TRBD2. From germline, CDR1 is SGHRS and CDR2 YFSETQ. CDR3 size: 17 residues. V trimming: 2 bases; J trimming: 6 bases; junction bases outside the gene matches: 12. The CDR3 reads CASSFNGRLAGDDTQYF. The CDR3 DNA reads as TGCGCCAGCAGCTTTAATGGTCGTCTAGCGGGGGACGATACGCAGTATTTT.

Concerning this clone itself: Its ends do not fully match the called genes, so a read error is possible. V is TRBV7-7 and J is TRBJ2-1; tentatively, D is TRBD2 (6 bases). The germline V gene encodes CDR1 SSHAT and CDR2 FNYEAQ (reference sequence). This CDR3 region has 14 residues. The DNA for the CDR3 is TGTGCTAGCAGCCCATCGGGGACTTTCAATGAGCAGTTCTTC. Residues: CASSPSGTFNEQFF.